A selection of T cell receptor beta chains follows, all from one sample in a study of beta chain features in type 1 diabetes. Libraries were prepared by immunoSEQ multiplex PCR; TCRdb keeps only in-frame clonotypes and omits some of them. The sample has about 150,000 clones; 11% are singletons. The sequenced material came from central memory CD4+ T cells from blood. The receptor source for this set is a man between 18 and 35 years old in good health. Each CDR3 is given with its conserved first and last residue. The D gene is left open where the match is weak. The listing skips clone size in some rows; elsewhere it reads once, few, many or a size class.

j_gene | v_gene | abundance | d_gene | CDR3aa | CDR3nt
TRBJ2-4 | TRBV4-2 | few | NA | CASSQASMAGTKNIQYF | TGTGCCAGCAGCCAAGCCTCTATGGCGGGAACCAAAAACATTCAGTACTTC
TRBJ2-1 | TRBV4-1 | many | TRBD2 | CASSQPISGSRNNEQFF | TGCGCCAGCAGCCAACCAATTAGCGGGAGTCGCAACAATGAGCAGTTCTTC
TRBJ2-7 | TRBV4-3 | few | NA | CASSQDPYSAYEQYF | TGCGCCAGCAGCCAAGACCCTTACAGTGCCTACGAGCAGTACTTC
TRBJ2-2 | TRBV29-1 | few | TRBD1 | CSTYPRTGDTGELFF | TGCAGCACCTACCCCAGGACAGGGGACACCGGGGAGCTGTTTTTT
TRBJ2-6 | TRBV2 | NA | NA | CARETGRGANVLTF | TGTGCCCGAGAGACAGGCCGAGGGGCCAACGTCCTGACTTTC
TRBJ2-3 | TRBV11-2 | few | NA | CASSLGDIGAADTQYF | TGTGCCAGCAGCTTAGGAGACATTGGGGCGGCAGATACGCAGTATTTT
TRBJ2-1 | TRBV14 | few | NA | CASSQDLGQEQFF | TGTGCCAGCAGCCAAGATCTTGGGCAAGAGCAGTTCTTC
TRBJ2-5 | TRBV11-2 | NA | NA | CASSSIRQETQYF | TGTGCCAGCAGCTCCATCCGTCAAGAGACCCAGTACTTC
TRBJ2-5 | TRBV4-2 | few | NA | CASSQDRETQYF | TGTGCCAGCAGCCAAGACCGAGAGACCCAGTACTTC
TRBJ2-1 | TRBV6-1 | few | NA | CASSEAYRDWPQFF | TGTGCCAGCAGTGAAGCTTACCGGGACTGGCCTCAGTTCTTC
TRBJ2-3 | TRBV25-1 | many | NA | CASINLPTGTQYF | TGTGCCAGCATAAACCTCCCCACGGGTACGCAGTATTTT
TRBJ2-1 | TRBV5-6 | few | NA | CASSYQDYTNEQFF | TGTGCCAGCAGCTACCAGGACTACACCAATGAGCAGTTCTTC
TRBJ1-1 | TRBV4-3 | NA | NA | CASSPLGVGNTEAFF | TGCGCCAGCAGCCCCTTGGGTGTAGGGAACACTGAAGCTTTCTTT
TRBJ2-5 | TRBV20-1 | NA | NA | CSAREGSSRYF | TGCAGTGCTAGAGAAGGGAGTTCGAGGTACTTC
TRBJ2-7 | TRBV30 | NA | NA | CAWSSGVTYEQYF | TGTGCCTGGAGTTCAGGGGTCACCTACGAGCAGTACTTC
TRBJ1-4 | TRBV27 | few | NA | CASSLSNPWNEKLFF | TGTGCCAGCAGTTTATCAAACCCCTGGAATGAAAAACTGTTTTTT
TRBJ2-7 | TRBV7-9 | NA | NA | CASSPLTSPGHEQYF | TGTGCCAGCAGCCCTTTGACTAGTCCTGGCCACGAGCAGTACTTC
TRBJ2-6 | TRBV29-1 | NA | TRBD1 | CSVGQGPVGANVLTF | TGCAGCGTGGGACAGGGCCCGGTGGGGGCCAACGTCCTGACTTTC
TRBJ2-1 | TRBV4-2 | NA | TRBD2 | CASSLTSGMTYNEQFF | TGTGCCAGCAGCCTTACTAGCGGGATGACCTACAATGAGCAGTTCTTC
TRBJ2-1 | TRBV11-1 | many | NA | CASNPGPAWDEQFF | TGTGCCAGCAATCCGGGACCAGCGTGGGATGAGCAGTTCTTC
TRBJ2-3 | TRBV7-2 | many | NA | CASKRSTDTQYF | TGTGCCAGCAAGCGGAGCACAGATACGCAGTATTTT
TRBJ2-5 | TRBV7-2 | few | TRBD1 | CASRKPGQGGQETQYF | TGTGCCAGCAGGAAGCCCGGACAGGGCGGCCAAGAGACCCAGTACTTC
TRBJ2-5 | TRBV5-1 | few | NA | CASSVYREEETQYF | TGCGCCAGCAGCGTGTACAGGGAGGAAGAGACCCAGTACTTC
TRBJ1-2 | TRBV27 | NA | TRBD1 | CASSLFGTGGFYGYTF | TGTGCCAGCAGTTTATTTGGGACAGGGGGCTTCTATGGCTACACCTTC
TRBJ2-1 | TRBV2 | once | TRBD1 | CASMGTGKKYNEQFF | TGTGCCAGCATGGGGACAGGGAAGAAGTACAATGAGCAGTTCTTC
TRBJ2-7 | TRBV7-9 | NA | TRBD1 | CASSKLRDSTYEQYF | TGTGCCAGCAGCAAACTCCGGGACAGCACCTACGAGCAGTACTTC
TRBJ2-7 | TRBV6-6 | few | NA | CASSPSLGTVGVEQYF | TGTGCCAGCAGTCCGTCTTTAGGGACGGTTGGGGTCGAGCAGTACTTC
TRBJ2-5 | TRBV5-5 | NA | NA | CASSQLDTETQYF | TGTGCCAGCAGCCAACTAGATACAGAGACCCAGTACTTC
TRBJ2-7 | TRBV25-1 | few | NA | CASSAPRGDEQYF | TGTGCCAGCAGTGCCCCGAGGGGTGACGAGCAGTACTTC
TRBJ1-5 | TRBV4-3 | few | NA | CASSQDRVGPQHF | TGCGCCAGCAGCCAAGATCGTGTAGGGCCCCAGCATTTT
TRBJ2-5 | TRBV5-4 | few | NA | CASSQATGRGEETQYF | TGTGCCAGCAGCCAAGCGACAGGGCGGGGGGAAGAGACCCAGTACTTC
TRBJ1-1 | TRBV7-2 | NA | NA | CASSLGALWAEAFF | TGTGCCAGCAGCTTAGGAGCCCTTTGGGCTGAAGCTTTCTTT
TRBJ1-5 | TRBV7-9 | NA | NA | CASSEQGGNQPQHF | TGTGCCAGCAGCGAACAGGGAGGCAATCAGCCCCAGCATTTT
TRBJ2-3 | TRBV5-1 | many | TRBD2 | CASSLGTRPLGDTQYF | TGCGCCAGCAGCTTGGGGACTAGACCGTTGGGAGATACGCAGTATTTT
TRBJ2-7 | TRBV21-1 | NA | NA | CASSPPRQEAYEQYF | TGTGCCAGCAGCCCCCCAAGACAAGAAGCCTACGAGCAGTACTTC
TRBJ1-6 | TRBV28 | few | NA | CASTSGSSPLHF | TGTGCCAGCACCTCGGGCTCGTCACCCCTCCACTTT
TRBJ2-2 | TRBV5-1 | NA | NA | CASSLDRAVTGELFF | TGCGCCAGCAGCTTGGACAGGGCAGTCACCGGGGAGCTGTTTTTT
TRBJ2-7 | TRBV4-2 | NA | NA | CASSQGSRSEGYEQYF | TGTGCCAGCAGCCAAGGGAGTCGCAGTGAGGGGTACGAGCAGTACTTC
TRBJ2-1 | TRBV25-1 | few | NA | CASLSRGVASNEQFF | TGTGCCAGCCTAAGCCGTGGGGTTGCTAGCAATGAGCAGTTCTTC
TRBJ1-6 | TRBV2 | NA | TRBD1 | CASRPVTGGINSPLHF | TGTGCCAGCAGACCTGTGACAGGGGGCATTAATTCACCCCTCCACTTT
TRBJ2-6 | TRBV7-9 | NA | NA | CASSPGPNSGANVLTF | TGTGCCAGCAGCCCCGGACCTAACTCTGGGGCCAACGTCCTGACTTTC
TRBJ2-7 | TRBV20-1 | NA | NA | CSAHHYEQYF | TGCAGTGCCCACCACTACGAGCAGTACTTC
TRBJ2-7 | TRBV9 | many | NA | CASSVGPSYEQYF | TGTGCCAGCAGCGTAGGGCCTTCCTACGAGCAGTACTTC
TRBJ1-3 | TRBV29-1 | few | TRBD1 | CSVSQGARGNTIYF | TGCAGCGTCTCGCAGGGGGCGCGGGGTAACACCATATATTTT
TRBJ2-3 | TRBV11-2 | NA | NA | CASSPRGADTQYF | TGTGCCAGCAGCCCTAGGGGGGCAGATACGCAGTATTTT
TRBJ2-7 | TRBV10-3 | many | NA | CATQQPGTGSSYEQYF | TGTGCCACGCAACAACCTGGGACGGGGAGCTCCTACGAGCAGTACTTC
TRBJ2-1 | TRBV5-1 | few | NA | CASSLTTGASTYNEQFF | TGCGCCAGCAGCCTAACTACCGGGGCTTCGACCTACAATGAGCAGTTCTTC
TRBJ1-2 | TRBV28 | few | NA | CASRGSGVLDTF | TGTGCCAGCCGTGGTTCCGGGGTTTTAGACACCTTC
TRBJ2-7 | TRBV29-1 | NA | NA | CSVEDRGGQSSYEQYF | TGCAGCGTTGAAGATCGGGGTGGGCAGTCATCCTACGAGCAGTACTTC